This T cell receptor beta chain came from a study of CD8 T cells in Susac syndrome. CDR3 length equals 15 residues. CDR1 is MDHEN, CDR2 SYDVKM, per germline. Trimming removed 3 bases at V and 5 bases at J, with 14 bases between. The CD8+ and CD4+ T cells were negatively isolated, with the TEMRA cells enriched by FACS. When the RNA was reverse transcribed, random hexamers were used with an input of 0.5 to 1 ug. One entry per CDR3 protein results from TCRdb running MiXCR on the immunoSEQ multiplex PCR reads. The sample has over 150,000 distinct CDR3 sequences, 85% to 95% seen once; the top ten hold 0.099%.

The chain has TRBV28 and TRBJ1-5, with D possibly being TRBD1 (6 bases). Sequencing used CD4+ T cells from PBMCs. This clonotype was obtained from a human donor with Susac syndrome. The CDR3 sequence: CASSFPGTYYQPQHF. DNA of the CDR3: TGTGCCAGCAGTTTCCCTGGGACATATTATCAGCCCCAGCATTTT.